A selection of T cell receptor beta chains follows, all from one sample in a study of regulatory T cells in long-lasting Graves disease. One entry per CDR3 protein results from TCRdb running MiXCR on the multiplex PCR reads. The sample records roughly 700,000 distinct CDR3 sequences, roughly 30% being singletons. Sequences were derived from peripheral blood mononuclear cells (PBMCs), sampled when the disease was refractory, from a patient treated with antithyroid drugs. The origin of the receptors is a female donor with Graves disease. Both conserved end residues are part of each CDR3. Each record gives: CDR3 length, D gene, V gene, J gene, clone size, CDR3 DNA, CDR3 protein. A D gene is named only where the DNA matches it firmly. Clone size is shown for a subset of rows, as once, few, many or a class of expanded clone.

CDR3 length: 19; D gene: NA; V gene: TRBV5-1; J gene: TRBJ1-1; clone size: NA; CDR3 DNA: TGCGCCAGCAGCTTGGACTTTTTAGCGGGGGCCCTCAGTGGGACTGAAGCTTTCTTT; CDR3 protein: CASSLDFLAGALSGTEAFF
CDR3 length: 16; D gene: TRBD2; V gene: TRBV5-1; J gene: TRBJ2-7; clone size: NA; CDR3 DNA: TGCGCCAGCAGCCTCCGGACTAGCGGGAGCATCTACGAGCAGTACTTC; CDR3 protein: CASSLRTSGSIYEQYF
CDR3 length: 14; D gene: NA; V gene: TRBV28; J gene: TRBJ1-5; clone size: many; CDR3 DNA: TGTGCCAGCAGTGGCTCTCGGGGCAATCAGCCCCAGCATTTT; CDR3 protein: CASSGSRGNQPQHF
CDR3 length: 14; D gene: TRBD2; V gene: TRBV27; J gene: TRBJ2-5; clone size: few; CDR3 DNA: TGTGCCAGCAGTCCGACTAGCGGTGAAGAGAACCAGTACTTC; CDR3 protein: CASSPTSGEENQYF
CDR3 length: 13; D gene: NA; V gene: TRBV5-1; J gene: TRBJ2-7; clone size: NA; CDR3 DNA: TGCGCCAGCACCCTCCCGGGAACCTACGAGCAGTACTTC; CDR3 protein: CASTLPGTYEQYF
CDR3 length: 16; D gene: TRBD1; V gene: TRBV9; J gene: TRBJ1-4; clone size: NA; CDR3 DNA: TGTGCCAGCAGCGTATCCCCTTCGACAGGGGGCGAAAAACTGTTTTTT; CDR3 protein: CASSVSPSTGGEKLFF
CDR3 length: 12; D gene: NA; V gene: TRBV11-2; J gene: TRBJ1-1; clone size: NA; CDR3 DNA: TGTGCCAGCAGCTTTCCGGGCCTAGGAGCTTTCTTT; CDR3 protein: CASSFPGLGAFF
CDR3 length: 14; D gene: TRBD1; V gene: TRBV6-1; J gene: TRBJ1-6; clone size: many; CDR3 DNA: TGTGCCAGTAGAGGACAGGCCAATAATTCACCCCTCCACTTT; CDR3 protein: CASRGQANNSPLHF
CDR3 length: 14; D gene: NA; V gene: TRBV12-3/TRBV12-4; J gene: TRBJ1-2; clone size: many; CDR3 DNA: TGTGCCAGCACCCGTCATGAGGGTAACTATGGCTACACCTTC; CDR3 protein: CASTRHEGNYGYTF
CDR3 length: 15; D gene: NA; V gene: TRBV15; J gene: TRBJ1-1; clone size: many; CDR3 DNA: TGTGCCACCAGCAGAGCTGTACGGTTGGGCACTGAAGCTTTCTTT; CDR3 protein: CATSRAVRLGTEAFF
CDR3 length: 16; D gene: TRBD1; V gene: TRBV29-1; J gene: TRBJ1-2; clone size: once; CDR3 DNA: TGCAGCGTTGATGACCTGGACAGGGGCTCCCTCTATGGCTACACCTTC; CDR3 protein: CSVDDLDRGSLYGYTF
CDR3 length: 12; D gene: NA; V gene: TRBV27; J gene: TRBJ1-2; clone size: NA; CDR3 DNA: TGTGCCAGCAGTCCACAGGGTTGGGGCTACACCTTC; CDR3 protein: CASSPQGWGYTF
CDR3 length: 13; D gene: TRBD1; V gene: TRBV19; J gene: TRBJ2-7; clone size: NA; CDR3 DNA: TGTGCCAGTAGTGCGGGACAGGGGGACGAGCAGTACTTC; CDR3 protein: CASSAGQGDEQYF
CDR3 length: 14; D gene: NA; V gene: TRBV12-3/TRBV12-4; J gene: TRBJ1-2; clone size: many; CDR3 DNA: TGTGCCAGCAGTTTGAGGTCGGGGGACCTTGGCTACACCTTC; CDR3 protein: CASSLRSGDLGYTF
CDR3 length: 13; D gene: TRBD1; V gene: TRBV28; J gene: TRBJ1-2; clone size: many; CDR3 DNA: TGTGCCATTTCCCTCCGGGACAGTGTTCGCTACACCTTC; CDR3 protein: CAISLRDSVRYTF
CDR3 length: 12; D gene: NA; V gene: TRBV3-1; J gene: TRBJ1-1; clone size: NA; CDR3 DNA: TGTGCCAGCAGCCATGGACAGTCTGAAGCTTTCTTT; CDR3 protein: CASSHGQSEAFF
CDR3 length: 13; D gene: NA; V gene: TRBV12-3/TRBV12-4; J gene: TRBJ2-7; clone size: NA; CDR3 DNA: TGTGCCAGCAAGAAGGAGCGGTCCTACGAGCAGTACTTC; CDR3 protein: CASKKERSYEQYF
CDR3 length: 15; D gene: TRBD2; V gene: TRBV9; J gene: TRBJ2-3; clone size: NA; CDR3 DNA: TGTGCCAGCAGCGTCGCGGGAGAATCTGCAGATACGCAGTATTTT; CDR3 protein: CASSVAGESADTQYF
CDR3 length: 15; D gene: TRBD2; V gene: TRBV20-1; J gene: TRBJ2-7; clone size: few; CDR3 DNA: TGCAGTGCTAGTTACCCTCTAGCGGGGCACTACGAGCAGTACTTC; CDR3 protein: CSASYPLAGHYEQYF
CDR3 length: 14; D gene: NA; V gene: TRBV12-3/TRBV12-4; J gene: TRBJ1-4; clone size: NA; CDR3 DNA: TGTGCCAGCAGTCCGATGGCAACTAATGAAAAACTGTTTTTT; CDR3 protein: CASSPMATNEKLFF
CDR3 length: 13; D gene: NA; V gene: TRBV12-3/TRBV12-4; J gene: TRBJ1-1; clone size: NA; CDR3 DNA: TGTGCCAGCAGCACACAGATGAACACTGAAGCTTTCTTT; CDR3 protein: CASSTQMNTEAFF
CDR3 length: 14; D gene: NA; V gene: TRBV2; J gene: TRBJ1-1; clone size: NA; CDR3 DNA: TGTGCCAGCAGCCACTTACTGGGTGGCACTGAAGCTTTCTTT; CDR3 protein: CASSHLLGGTEAFF
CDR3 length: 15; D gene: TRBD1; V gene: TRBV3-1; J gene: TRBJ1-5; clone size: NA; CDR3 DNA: TGTGCCAGCAGCCAAGGGACAGGTAGCAATCAGCCCCAGCATTTT; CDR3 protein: CASSQGTGSNQPQHF
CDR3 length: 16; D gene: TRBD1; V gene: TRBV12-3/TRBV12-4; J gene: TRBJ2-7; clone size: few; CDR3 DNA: TGTGCCAGCAGTCTATATCCGGGACAGGTGCCCTACGAGCAGTACTTC; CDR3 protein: CASSLYPGQVPYEQYF
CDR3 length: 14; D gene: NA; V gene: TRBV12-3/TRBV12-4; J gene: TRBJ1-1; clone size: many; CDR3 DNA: TGTGCCAGCAGTTTATTGCGGCTGAACACTGAAGCTTTCTTT; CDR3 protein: CASSLLRLNTEAFF
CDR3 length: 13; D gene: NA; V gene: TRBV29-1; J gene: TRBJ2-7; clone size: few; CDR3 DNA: TGCAGCGTTGAAACGGACAAAACCTACGAGCAGTACTTC; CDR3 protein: CSVETDKTYEQYF
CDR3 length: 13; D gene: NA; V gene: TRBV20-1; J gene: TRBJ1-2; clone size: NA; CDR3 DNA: TGCAGTGCTAGTCCGGTTAGGGACTATGGCTACACCTTC; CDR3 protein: CSASPVRDYGYTF
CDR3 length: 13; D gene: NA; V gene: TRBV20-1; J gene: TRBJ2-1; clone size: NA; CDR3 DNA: TGCAGTGTTGCCTGGGATAGCCGGAATGAGCAGTTCTTC; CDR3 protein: CSVAWDSRNEQFF
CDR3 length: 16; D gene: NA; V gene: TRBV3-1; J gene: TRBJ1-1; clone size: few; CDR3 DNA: TGTGCCAGCAGCCAAATCCCCCCCCCGGGGGCCACTGAAGCTTTCTTT; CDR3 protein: CASSQIPPPGATEAFF
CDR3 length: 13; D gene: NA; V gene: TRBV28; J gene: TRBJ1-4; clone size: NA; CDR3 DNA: TGTGCCAGCAGTCGGGGGGGCAGGGAAAAACTGTTTTTT; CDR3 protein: CASSRGGREKLFF
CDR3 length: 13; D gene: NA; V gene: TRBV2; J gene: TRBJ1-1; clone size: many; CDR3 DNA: TGTGCCAGCAGTGAATCGAGACGTTCGGTAGCTTTCTTT; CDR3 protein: CASSESRRSVAFF
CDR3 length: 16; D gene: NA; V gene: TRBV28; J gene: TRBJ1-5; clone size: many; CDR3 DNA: TGTGCCAGCAGCGAGCTGGGTGCAACCCCGAATCAGCCCCAGCATTTT; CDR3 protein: CASSELGATPNQPQHF
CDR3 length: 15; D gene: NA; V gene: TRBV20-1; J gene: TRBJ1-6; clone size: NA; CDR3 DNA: TGCAGTGCTAGTCGGACGGCCAGGGGTTATTCACCCCTCCACTTT; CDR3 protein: CSASRTARGYSPLHF
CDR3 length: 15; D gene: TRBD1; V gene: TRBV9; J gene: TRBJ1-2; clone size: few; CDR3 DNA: TGTGCCAGCAGCGTAGCTACAGGGGCGCAGTATGGCTACACCTTC; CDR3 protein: CASSVATGAQYGYTF
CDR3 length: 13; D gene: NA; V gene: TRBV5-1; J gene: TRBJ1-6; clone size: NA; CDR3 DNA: TGCACCAGCAGCTGGGATTATAATTCACCCCTCCACTTT; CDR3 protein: CTSSWDYNSPLHF
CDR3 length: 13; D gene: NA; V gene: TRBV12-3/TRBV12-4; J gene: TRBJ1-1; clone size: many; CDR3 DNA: TGTGCCAGCAGTTTTGGGGCGTCGACTGAAGCTTTCTTT; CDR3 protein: CASSFGASTEAFF
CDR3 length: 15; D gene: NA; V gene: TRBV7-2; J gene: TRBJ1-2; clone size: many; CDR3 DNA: TGTGCCAGCACCTTAAACCCGACAGAGCTTTATGGCTACACCTTC; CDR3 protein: CASTLNPTELYGYTF
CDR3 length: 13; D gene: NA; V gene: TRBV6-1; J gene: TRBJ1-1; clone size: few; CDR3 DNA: TGTGCCAGCTTTCGGACAACGAACACTGAAGCTTTCTTT; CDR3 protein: CASFRTTNTEAFF
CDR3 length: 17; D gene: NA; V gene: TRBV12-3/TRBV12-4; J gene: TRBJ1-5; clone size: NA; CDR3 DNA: TGTGCCAGCAGTTACCCTCCTGCTAGGAGGGCGGCTCAGCCCCAGCATTTT; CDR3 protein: CASSYPPARRAAQPQHF
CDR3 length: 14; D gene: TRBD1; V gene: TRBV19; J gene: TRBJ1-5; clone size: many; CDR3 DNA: TGTGCCAGCAGCCGGGGACAGGGCAATCAGCCCCAGCATTTT; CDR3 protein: CASSRGQGNQPQHF
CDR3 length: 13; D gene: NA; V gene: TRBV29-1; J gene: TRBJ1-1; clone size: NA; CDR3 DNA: TGCAGCGTTGGGGAGAGGATGAACACTGAAGCTTTCTTT; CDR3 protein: CSVGERMNTEAFF
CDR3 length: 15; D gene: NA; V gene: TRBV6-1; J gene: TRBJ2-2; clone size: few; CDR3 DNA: TGTGCCAGCAGTCCCACCCCGGGGACCACCGGGGAGCTGTTTTTT; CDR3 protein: CASSPTPGTTGELFF
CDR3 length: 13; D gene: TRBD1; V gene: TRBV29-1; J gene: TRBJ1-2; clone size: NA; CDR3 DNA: TGCAGCGTAGGACAGGGGTTTAACTATGGCTACACCTTC; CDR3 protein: CSVGQGFNYGYTF
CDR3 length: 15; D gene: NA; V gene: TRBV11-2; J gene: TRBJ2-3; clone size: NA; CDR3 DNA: TGTGCCAGCAGCTTATTCCCCGGCACTGGAGATACGCAGTATTTT; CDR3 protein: CASSLFPGTGDTQYF
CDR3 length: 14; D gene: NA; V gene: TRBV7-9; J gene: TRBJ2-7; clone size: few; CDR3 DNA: TGTGCCAGCAGCTCCGACAGGACTTCCTACGAGCAGTACTTC; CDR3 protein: CASSSDRTSYEQYF
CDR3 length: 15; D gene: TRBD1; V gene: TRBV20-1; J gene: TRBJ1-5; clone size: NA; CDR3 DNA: TGCAGTGCTAGAGAGCGGGACAGGATCAATCAGCCCCAGCATTTT; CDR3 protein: CSARERDRINQPQHF
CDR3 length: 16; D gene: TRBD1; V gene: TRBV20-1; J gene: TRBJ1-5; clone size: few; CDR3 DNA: TGCAGTGCTGAAGGCGGACAGGGGGCCAGCAATCAGCCCCAGCATTTT; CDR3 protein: CSAEGGQGASNQPQHF
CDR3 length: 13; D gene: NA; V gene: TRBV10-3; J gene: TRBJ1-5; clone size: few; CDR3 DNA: TGTGCCATCAGTGGAGACGGGGCTCAGCCCCAGCATTTT; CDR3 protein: CAISGDGAQPQHF
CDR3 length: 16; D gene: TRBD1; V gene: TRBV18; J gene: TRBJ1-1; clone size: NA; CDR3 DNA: TGTGCCAGCTCACCACCACGTGGGACAGGGGAGACTGAAGCTTTCTTT; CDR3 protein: CASSPPRGTGETEAFF
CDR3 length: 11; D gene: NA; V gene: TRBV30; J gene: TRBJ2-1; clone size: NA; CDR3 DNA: TGTGCCTGGAGTCCCGCGAATGAGCAGTTCTTC; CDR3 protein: CAWSPANEQFF
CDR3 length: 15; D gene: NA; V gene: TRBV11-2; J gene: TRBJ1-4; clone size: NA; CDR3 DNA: TGTGCCAGCAGCCCCCCCGGGGGGCCGAGTGAAAAACTGTTTTTT; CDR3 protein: CASSPPGGPSEKLFF
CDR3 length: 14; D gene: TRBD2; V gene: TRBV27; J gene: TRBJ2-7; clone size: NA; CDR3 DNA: TGTGCCAGCAGTACAATAGCGGGACTCTACGAGCAGTACTTC; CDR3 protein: CASSTIAGLYEQYF
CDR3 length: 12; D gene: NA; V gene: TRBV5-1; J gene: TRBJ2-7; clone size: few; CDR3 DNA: TGCGCCAGCAGCAAGACTAGATACGAGCAGTACTTC; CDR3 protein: CASSKTRYEQYF
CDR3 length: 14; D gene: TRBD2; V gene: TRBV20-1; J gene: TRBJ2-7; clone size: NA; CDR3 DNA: TGCAGTGCAGAAAGACTAGCGGTCTCCTACGAGCAGTACTTC; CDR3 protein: CSAERLAVSYEQYF
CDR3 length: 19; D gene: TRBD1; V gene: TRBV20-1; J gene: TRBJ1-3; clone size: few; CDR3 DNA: TGCAGTGCTGCCACGGGGGGGGACAGGGTAACTTACTCTGGAAACACCATATATTTT; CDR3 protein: CSAATGGDRVTYSGNTIYF
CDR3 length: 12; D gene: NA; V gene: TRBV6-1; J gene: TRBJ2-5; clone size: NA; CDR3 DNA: TGTGCCACCACCCCCACCCAAGAGACCCAGTACTTC; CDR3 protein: CATTPTQETQYF
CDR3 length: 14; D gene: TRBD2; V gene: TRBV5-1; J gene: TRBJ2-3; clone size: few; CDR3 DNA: TGCGCCAGCAGCCCCGGGACTACGACAGATACGCAGTATTTT; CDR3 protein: CASSPGTTTDTQYF
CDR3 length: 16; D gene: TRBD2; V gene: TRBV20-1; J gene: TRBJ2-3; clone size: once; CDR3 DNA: TGCAGTGCTGAAGGGCACAAAGCGGGAGTGACAGATACGCAGTATTTT; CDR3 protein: CSAEGHKAGVTDTQYF
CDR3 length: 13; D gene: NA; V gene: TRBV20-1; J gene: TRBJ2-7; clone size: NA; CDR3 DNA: TGCAGTGCTAGAGCCCCGGGGGACTACGAGCAGTACTTC; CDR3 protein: CSARAPGDYEQYF